The source of this TCR beta chain is a study of CD8 T cells in Susac syndrome (dated by TCRdb to between 2018 and 2021). Concerning the study at large: The study used repertoire sequencing to test whether antigen drove CD8+ T cell activation and differentiation in Susac syndrome. The paper's findings and limits, for the study overall: The number of individuals in the TCR sequencing and HLA analysis was recognized as being relatively small.

High-throughput TCR beta sequencing profiled peripheral blood CD8+ and CD4+ T cells from healthy donors, Susac syndrome patients and multiple sclerosis patients. The multiple sclerosis controls were treatment-naive patients whose relapsing-remitting disease, either stable or active, fulfilled the revised McDonald criteria. CD8+ TEMRA cells were enriched by FACS, while bulk CD8+ and CD4+ T cells were purified by magnetic negative isolation. Blood was collected in EDTA tubes and processed within 24 hours, with PBMCs isolated through density gradient centrifugation. PBMCs destined for TCR sequencing were cryopreserved in liquid nitrogen and later thawed in a 37 °C water bath. A purity of at least 90% was achieved for sorted or isolated CD4+, CD8+ and CD8+ TEMRA cells. Remarks on this clonotype: Its recognized antigen is unknown. There are no base qualities to consult, and no much larger clone falls within one base.

In the germline V gene (reference sequence), CDR1 corresponds to GTSNPN and CDR2 to SVGIG. The cysteine opens and the phenylalanine closes a CDR3 of 13 amino acids. Only the CDR3 part of the read is kept: 39 bases, read in frame from the first base. RNA was extracted using the RNeasy kit, and about 0.45 to 1 ug of the RNA was reverse transcribed with random hexamers. The immunoSEQ multiplex PCR assay, covering 54 Vbeta and 13 Jbeta segments, was used to amplify TCR beta CDR3 regions. To correct PCR amplification bias, a synthetic template baseline was used for both primer optimization and computational correction. On the authors' methods: Reads were annotated to V, D and J genes per IMGT and analyzed with immunoSEQ Analyzer, keeping only productive sequences. Clonality was calculated as one minus the Shannon entropy normalized by log2 of the number of productive unique sequences. For each patient and control, public and private clones were evaluated within the 100 most prevalent clones. Clones were defined as Susac-specific if absent from the healthy and MS cohorts, from approximately 1,100 published viral clones and from other ImmuneACCESS disease sequences. TCRdb's own reprocessing of the public reads used fastp at Q25 and MiXCR and kept productive beta chains. All rows with the same CDR3 protein become a single entry with the most common DNA and genes. The V and J calls come from TCRdb's annotation, not from the publication. Present in this sample are roughly 200,000 distinct CDR3 sequences, about 94% of which were seen just once. Approximately 0.09% of the sample is held by the ten biggest clonotypes.

This chain joins TRBV30 to TRBJ1-6; TRBD1 aligns with 7 central bases. Sequenced input: CD4+ T cells from PBMCs. The sequence was obtained from a human donor with multiple sclerosis. CDR3 sequence: CATGQNYNSPLHF. In nucleotide form, the sequence is TGTGCTACGGGACAGAATTATAATTCACCCCTCCACTTT. Beyond the CDR3, the reference TRBV30 and TRBJ1-6 genes provide the residues; the full variable domain reads: SQTIHQWPATLVQPVGSPLSLECTVEGTSNPNLYWYRQAAGRGLQLLFYSVGIGQISSEVPQNLSASRPQDRQFILSSKKLLLSDSGFYLCATGQNYNSPLHFGNGTRLTVT.